These 12 T cell receptor beta chains share one sample of origin, sequenced in a study of human T cells and chemical hapten exposure (dated by TCRdb to the early 2020s). This specimen's time point label, per the study, means: patch test 1, 2 weeks after DPC sensitization. This specimen's treatment or condition label, interpreted: therapeutic diphenylcyclopropenone sensitization with weekly scalp DPC. The library was obtained by RACE. The instrument was a NextSeq 500. TCRdb's own reprocessing of the public reads used fastp at Q25 and MiXCR and kept productive beta chains. When rows share a CDR3 protein, they turn into one entry using the most common DNA and genes. The sample table lists about 120,000 distinct CDR3 sequences, roughly 15% of them with a count of one. Approximately 0.92% of the sample is in the top ten clones. The sample in question was whole blood, obtained in connection with sensitization to the hapten diphenylcyclopropenone (DPC). The receptors shown here come from a man younger than 35 with alopecia areata. Some clones in this sample may be carry-over from other donors' samples.

This clonotype was seen ten or more times. The V and J genes are TRBV29-1 and TRBJ2-1; D call uncertain. CDR1 is SQVTM and CDR2 is ANQGSEA in the germline V gene. V lost 3 bases, J lost 5 bases, and 29 bases lay in between. The CDR3 runs 19 residues. The CDR3 reads CSVDRGFSYFGLYHNEQFF. Here the CDR3 DNA reads TGCAGCGTTGATAGAGGTTTTAGCTACTTTGGTTTATATCACAATGAGCAGTTCTTC.

CDR3 loop: CASSLAFNTGELFF. For the CDR3, the DNA is TGTGCCAGCAGCTTGGCATTCAACACCGGGGAGCTGTTTTTT. This sequence joins TRBV5-4 and TRBJ2-2, with D unresolved. Trimming shortened V by 0 bases and J by 2 bases, and 5 bases separated the two germline ends. Germline V gene lookup returns CDR1 SGHNT and CDR2 YYREEE (reference sequence). The CDR3 is 14 amino acids. Filled out from reference TRBV5-4 and TRBJ2-2, the complete variable domain reads ETGVTQSPTHLIKTRGQQVTLRCSSQSGHNTVSWYQQALGQGPQFIFQYYREEENGRGNFPPRFSGLQFPNYSSELNVNALELDDSALYLCASSLAFNTGELFFGEGSRLTVL.

This clonotype was observed many times. V usage is TRBV7-2 and J usage is TRBJ1-6; D is unclear. Germline loops: CDR1 SGHTA, CDR2 FQGNSA. This CDR3 contains 12 residues. Trimming stripped 3 bases from V and 12 bases from J, with 9 bases between. The CDR3 protein is CASSLPLEPLHF. The CDR3 coding sequence is TGTGCCAGCAGCTTGCCGCTTGAACCCCTCCACTTT.

The chain uses TRBV5-1 and TRBJ1-2; 9 nucleotides align to TRBD1. Germline CDR1 SGHRS, CDR2 YFSETQ. The CDR3 is made up of 15 amino acids. The ends lost 1 base at V and 6 bases at J; junction bases unmatched: 7. CDR3 protein: CASSLLTGGRDGYTF. The CDR3 DNA sequence: TGCGCCAGCAGCTTGTTAACAGGGGGCCGAGATGGCTACACCTTC.

This sequence joins TRBV7-7 and TRBJ2-1; 8 nucleotides agree with TRBD1. The CDR3 sequence is 17 residues long. Trimming cost V 2 bases and J 4 bases; bases outside gene matches: 10. Germline V gene lookup returns CDR1 SSHAT and CDR2 FNYEAQ (reference sequence). CDR3 bases: TGTGCCAGCAGCTTACAAGTTAACAGGGGGTTTTACAATGAGCAGTTCTTC. Translated: CASSLQVNRGFYNEQFF. Using reference TRBV7-7 and TRBJ2-1 for the parts outside the CDR3, the full variable domain is GAGVSQSPRYKVTKRGQDVTLRCDPISSHATLYWYQQALGQGPEFLTYFNYEAQPDKSGLPSDRFSAERPEGSISTLTIQRTEQRDSAMYRCASSLQVNRGFYNEQFFGPGTRLTVL.

The chain combines TRBV7-8 with TRBJ2-7; 8 bases map to TRBD1. Germline V gene lookup returns CDR1 SGHVS and CDR2 FQNEAQ. Unmatched junction bases numbered 8, after V lost 6 bases and J lost 4 bases. This CDR3 has 14 amino acids. The CDR3 DNA follows: TGTGCCAGCAGTTTACAGACAGGGGAATACGAGCAGTACGTC. Encoded protein: CASSLQTGEYEQYV.

The chain is built from TRBV7-2 and TRBJ2-3; D is undetermined. Germline CDR1 SGHTA, CDR2 FQGNSA. Trimming pared 0 bases from V and 2 bases from J, leaving 6 bases between. This CDR3 region has 14 residues. CDR3 loop: CASSLAGLTDTQYF. In DNA, the CDR3 is TGTGCCAGCAGCTTAGCAGGCCTCACAGATACGCAGTATTTT.

This clonotype showed up just a few times. The V and J genes are TRBV27 and TRBJ2-7; D is unclear. There are 13 residues in the CDR3. With 5 bases removed from V and 3 bases from J, the gap between germline ends came to 11 bases. CDR1 MNHEY and CDR2 SMNVEV come from the germline V gene (reference sequence). The CDR3 sequence is CASSPSVGYEQYF. CDR3 in DNA: TGTGCCAGCAGTCCGTCAGTGGGCTACGAGCAGTACTTC.

The chain links TRBV5-6 to TRBJ1-3; D remains unclear. In germline, CDR1 is SGHDT, CDR2 YYEEEE. Trimming pared 0 bases from V and 7 bases from J, leaving 8 bases between. There are 13 residues in the CDR3. CDR3 DNA: TGTGCCAGCAGCTTGGCGGGCGTCAACACCATATATTTT. Translation gives CASSLAGVNTIYF. The complete variable domain, with remaining parts taken from reference TRBV5-6 and TRBJ1-3, reads DAGVTQSPTHLIKTRGQQVTLRCSPKSGHDTVSWYQQALGQGPQFIFQYYEEEERQRGNFPDRFSGHQFPNYSSELNVNALLLGDSALYLCASSLAGVNTIYFGEGSWLTVV.

This clonotype was counted between two and nine times. The chain links TRBV6-6 to TRBJ2-2; D perhaps matches TRBD2 (5 bases). This CDR3 is 15 amino acids long. Germline CDR1 is MNHNY and CDR2 is SVGAGI (reference sequence). With 4 bases removed from V and 0 bases from J, the gap between germline ends came to 9 bases. The CDR3 nucleotides read TGTGCCAGCAGTTGGGGAGATACGAACACCGGGGAGCTGTTTTTT. It specifies CASSWGDTNTGELFF.

This clonotype was detected many times. The rearrangement uses TRBV24-1 and TRBJ1-1; possible D gene TRBD1, 5 bases. Germline CDR1 reads KGHDR; CDR2 reads SFDVKD. The CDR3 has 13 amino acids. V was pared by 5 bases and J by 4 bases, with 10 bases between. In DNA form, the CDR3 reads TGTGCCACCAGTGCGGTGGGGGGCACTGAAGCTTTCTTT. Its translation is CATSAVGGTEAFF.

This clonotype was seen only a few times. V and J are TRBV29-1 and TRBJ1-1; D call uncertain. The CDR3 is 13 amino acids. Trimming left V 6 bases short and J 4 bases short, with 15 bases between. Germline V gene lookup returns CDR1 SQVTM and CDR2 ANQGSEA. CDR3 bases: TGCAGCGTCGTAGTCACTGCATCCACTGAAGCTTTCTTT. It codes for CSVVVTASTEAFF.